This T cell receptor (beta chain) originates from a study of blood T cell repertoires in COVID-19. The method was immunoSEQ multiplex PCR; TCRdb's version includes in-frame clones alone and lacks a portion of them. The sample holds 270,000 or so clones; approximately 86% are singletons and the top ten take over 2%. Trimming cost V 4 bases and J 4 bases; bases outside gene matches: 10. The V gene's germline CDR1 is KGHDR and CDR2 SFDVKD. The CDR3 runs to 16 residues. Participants were aged about 18 to 95 years, lived in about two dozen US areas, and enrolled virtually. Recovery among Cohort 3 donors was established by two negative PCRs, clearance, or symptom resolution.

The source material was PBMCs or T cells enriched from blood (not recorded which). The V and J genes are TRBV24-1 and TRBJ1-2; 8 bases align to TRBD1. The clonotype was recovered from a woman between 18 and 29 years old who had recovered from COVID-19. For the CDR3, the DNA is TGTGCCACCAGTGACTCTATAGACAGGGGCGGCTATGGCTACACCTTC. This encodes CATSDSIDRGGYGYTF.